This T cell receptor (beta chain) was documented in a study of blood T cell repertoires in COVID-19. The junction had 4 bases not matched to a gene; V was cut back by 4 bases and J by 14 bases. The length of the CDR3 is 12 residues. CDR1 and CDR2 from the germline V gene are LGHDT and YNNKEL (reference sequence). This table comes from immunoSEQ multiplex PCR, and its TCRdb copy is limited to in-frame clones, with some not included. The sample lists approximately 100,000 clones; over 80% were seen once. This chain uses TRBV3-1 (or the pseudogene TRBV3-2) with TRBJ2-3; 12 nucleotides line up with TRBD2. Sequencing was performed on peripheral blood. The sequence was collected from a man aged 45-60 years with acute or convalescent COVID-19. CDR3 sequence: CASSPSSGRAYF. The CDR3 DNA reads as TGTGCCAGCAGCCCTTCTAGCGGGAGGGCGTATTTT.